This TCR beta chain came from a study of cytomegalovirus exposure and HLA in healthy donors. Study results and limitations: Being productive about 87% or about 30% of the time was typical of most TCR beta V segments in an earlier analysis.

A note on this clone: Its antigen is as yet unknown.

PCR involved 60 Vbeta and 13 Jbeta primers. TCRdb's copy holds only in-frame clones and misses some; the assay was immunoSEQ multiplex PCR. The table has around 170,000 clones, about 80% seen once. Trimming took 4 bases from V and 7 from J; bases not matched to a gene: 9. Per the germline V gene, CDR1 is SGDLS and CDR2 is YYNGEE. The CDR3 extends over 14 amino acids. This chain links TRBV9 with TRBJ2-7; 9 bases are a match to TRBD1. This TCR came from a woman between 40 and 55 years old in good health and CMV-seronegative. The sequenced material came from PBMCs. The CDR3 loop is CASSQGQGLGEQYF. CDR3 bases: TGTGCCAGCAGCCAGGGACAGGGCTTGGGGGAGCAGTACTTC.